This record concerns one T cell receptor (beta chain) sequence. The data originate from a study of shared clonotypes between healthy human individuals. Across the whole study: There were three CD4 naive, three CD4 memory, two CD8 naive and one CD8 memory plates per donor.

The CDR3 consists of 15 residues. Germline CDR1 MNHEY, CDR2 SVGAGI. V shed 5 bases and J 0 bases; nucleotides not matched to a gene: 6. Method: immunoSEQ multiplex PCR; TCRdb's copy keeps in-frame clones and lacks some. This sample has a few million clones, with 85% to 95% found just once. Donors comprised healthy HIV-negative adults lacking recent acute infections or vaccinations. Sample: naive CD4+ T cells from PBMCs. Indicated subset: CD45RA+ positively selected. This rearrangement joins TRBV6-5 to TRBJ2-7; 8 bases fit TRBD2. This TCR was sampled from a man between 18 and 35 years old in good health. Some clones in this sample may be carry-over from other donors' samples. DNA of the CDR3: TGTGCCAGCAGTGTCTCCGGGACTAGCTCCTACGAGCAGTACTTC. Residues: CASSVSGTSSYEQYF.